This entry describes one TCR beta chain. This record belongs to a study of blood T cell repertoires in COVID-19. Deletions cut 5 bases from V and 2 bases from J, with 18 bases between. The CDR3 has 16 residues. Germline CDR1 is SGHAT and CDR2 is FQNNGV. Authors' analysis steps: By means of reference gene primer amplification, nucleated cell counts were estimated. Repertoires were generated with immunoSEQ multiplex PCR, while TCRdb's copy carries only in-frame clones and drops some. V, J and clone size reflect that table, while D and trimming were determined from the DNA. The sample comprises roughly 180,000 clones, 70% to 90% of which are singletons, and 1.2% rests with the top ten.

The chain carries TRBV11-2 and TRBJ2-5, with D possibly being TRBD2 (7 bases). Material for sequencing was peripheral blood. The sequence was obtained from a man in his sixties who had recovered from COVID-19. CDR3 coding DNA: TGTGCCAGCAGCCCTAGGGGGGGGCCGGGACAAGAGACCCAGTACTTC. This encodes CASSPRGGPGQETQYF.